Listed here are 28 T cell receptor beta chains from one sample, sequenced in a study of identical twins. MiXCR was run by TCRdb on the 5' RACE reads, yielding one entry per CDR3 protein. The table has hundreds of thousands of distinct CDR3 sequences, 8% to 9% seen once. These same data were also listed under a study on yellow fever vaccine responses in identical twins.

Material for sequencing was PBMCs. The receptors shown here come from a woman aged 18-30 years in good health.

This chain connects TRBV12-3 or TRBV12-4 to TRBJ2-6; D gene ambiguous. The CDR3 is 13 residues long. Trimming removed 8 bases at V and 0 bases at J, with 5 bases between. The CDR3 DNA sequence: TGTGCCAGCGAATACTCTGGGGCCAACGTCCTGACTTTC. As protein: CASEYSGANVLTF.

V gene TRBV7-9 combines with J gene TRBJ2-7, with D unresolved. V lost 0 bases, J lost 3 bases, and 9 bases lay in between. The CDR3 consists of 14 residues. CDR1 and CDR2 from the germline V gene are SEHNR and FQNEAQ (reference sequence). The CDR3 spells CASSLATDYYEQYF. CDR3 bases: TGTGCCAGCAGCTTAGCTACAGATTACTACGAGCAGTACTTC.

The sample holds a few counts of this clonotype. The rearrangement links TRBV10-2 to TRBJ1-1; D might be TRBD1 (5 bases). Germline assignment: CDR1 WSHSY and CDR2 SAAADI. Deletions cut 6 bases from V and 4 bases from J, with 18 bases between. The CDR3 has 15 residues. This CDR3 reads CASRSSQGPGTEAFF. The CDR3 DNA sequence: TGCGCCAGCAGGAGTTCTCAGGGACCCGGCACTGAAGCTTTCTTT.

The chain employs TRBV6-1 and TRBJ2-7, with D maybe TRBD2 (6 bases). V was clipped by 7 bases and J by 3 bases, with 16 bases between them. Germline V lookup: CDR1 MNHNS, CDR2 SASEGT. The CDR3 covers 14 residues. The CDR3 DNA is TGTGCCAGCAAACAACTAGCTGGAGACTACGAGCAGTACTTC. This gives the protein CASKQLAGDYEQYF.

This clonotype was observed a handful of times. The V call is TRBV29-1, the J call TRBJ2-7; D not certain. In germline, CDR1 is SQVTM, CDR2 ANQGSEA. The CDR3 sequence is 10 residues long. Trimming left V 6 bases short and J 4 bases short, with 7 bases between. The CDR3 reads CSVLVYEQYF. DNA of the CDR3: TGCAGCGTGCTGGTGTACGAGCAGTACTTC.

A few counts support this clonotype. J is TRBJ2-7 and V is TRBV25-1; 8 bases match TRBD2. Germline CDR1 MGHDK, CDR2 SYGVNS. This CDR3 has 15 amino acids. With 0 bases clipped from V and 1 base from J, the junction kept 2 bases outside the gene matches. This CDR3 reads CASSEYGGRSYEQYF. In DNA form, the CDR3 reads TGTGCCAGCAGTGAATACGGCGGGAGGTCCTACGAGCAGTACTTC.

V gene TRBV7-8 combines with J gene TRBJ2-7; TRBD2 aligns across 8 bases. This CDR3 has 16 residues. Germline V gene sequence: CDR1 SGHVS, CDR2 FQNEAQ. After removal of 4 bases from V and 6 bases from J, the junction contained 14 bases not matched to a gene. The CDR3 DNA reads TGTGCCAGCAGCTCGGAGTCGGGGGGGGCCGGGTTCGAGCAGTACTTC. It codes for CASSSESGGAGFEQYF. Full variable domain (rest looked up from reference TRBV7-8 and TRBJ2-7): GAGVSQSPRYKVAKRGQDVALRCDPISGHVSLFWYQQALGQGPEFLTYFQNEAQLDKSGLPSDRFFAERPEGSVSTLKIQRTQQEDSAVYLCASSSESGGAGFEQYFGPGTRLTVT.

This CDR3 is CAWSWGGGYNEQFF. CDR3 sequence (DNA): TGTGCCTGGAGTTGGGGGGGGGGTTACAATGAGCAGTTCTTC. The chain joins TRBV30 to TRBJ2-1; 7 nucleotides agree with TRBD2. V gave up 2 bases and J gave up 4 bases; unmatched junction bases: 5. The V gene's germline CDR1 is GTSNPN and CDR2 SVGIG (reference sequence). CDR3 size: 14 residues.

This clonotype was seen many times. The chain employs TRBV7-6 and TRBJ2-5; 10 bases agree with TRBD2. The CDR3 is made up of 15 amino acids. CDR1 is SGHVS, CDR2 FNYEAQ, per germline. V was clipped by 5 bases and J by 6 bases; unmatched bases: 9. This chain's CDR3 is CASSATSGVWKTQYF. CDR3 nucleotides: TGTGCCAGCAGCGCAACTAGCGGGGTTTGGAAGACCCAGTACTTC.

This clonotype was detected many times. The rearrangement joins TRBV28 to TRBJ2-3; 8 nucleotides match TRBD1. The CDR3 covers 15 residues. The germline CDR1 and CDR2 sequences are MDHEN and SYDVKM. V dropped 3 bases and J dropped 3; count of bases not matched to a gene: 5. CDR3 sequence: CASSFWTGKTDTQYF. In nucleotides, the CDR3 is TGTGCCAGCAGTTTCTGGACAGGGAAGACAGATACGCAGTATTTT.

This clonotype was counted only a few times. This rearrangement joins TRBV7-9 to TRBJ2-1; 10 bases line up with TRBD2. Germline V gives CDR1 SEHNR, CDR2 FQNEAQ (reference sequence). V shed 4 bases, J shed 10 bases, and the junction held 4 bases outside the gene matches. The CDR3 spans 13 residues. The CDR3 DNA sequence: TGTGCCAGCAGCTCTAGCGGGAGCAGGGAGCAGTTCTTC. Translation gives CASSSSGSREQFF.

This chain connects TRBV12-5 to TRBJ2-1; 7 nucleotides align to TRBD2. J gave up 8 bases and V 2 bases, and 9 bases lay outside the gene matches. Germline V lookup: CDR1 LGHNT, CDR2 FRNRAP. The CDR3 consists of 15 residues. The CDR3 DNA reads as TGTGCTAGTGGTTTGCAGCTCGGGGGGTTCGATGAGCAGTTCTTC. Protein: CASGLQLGGFDEQFF.

The rearrangement uses TRBV9 and TRBJ1-5, with D perhaps TRBD1 (6 bases). The CDR3 contains 16 residues. Germline values: CDR1 SGDLS, CDR2 YYNGEE. Deletions cut 0 bases from V and 2 bases from J, with 12 bases between. CDR3 DNA: TGTGCCAGCAGCGTAGACGGGGGCGCCGGCAATCAGCCCCAGCATTTT. It specifies CASSVDGGAGNQPQHF.

The chain is built from TRBV7-2 and TRBJ2-1, with TRBD1 identical over 8 bases. CDR1 is SGHTA and CDR2 is FQGNSA in the germline V gene. The V gene end was trimmed by 5 bases and the J gene end by 8 bases; junction bases not matched to a gene: 14. The CDR3 is 16 amino acids. This CDR3 reads CASSHEDRVGIDEQFF. CDR3 nucleotides: TGTGCCAGCAGCCATGAGGACAGGGTGGGAATCGATGAGCAGTTCTTC.

This clonotype was seen more than once but under ten times. The V gene is TRBV20-1, the J gene TRBJ2-6, with 7 bases aligning to TRBD1. Germline V gene sequence: CDR1 DFQATT, CDR2 SNEGSKA (reference sequence). J was trimmed by 0 bases and V by 5 bases; bases with no gene match: 13. The CDR3 contains 18 residues. CDR3 DNA sequence: TGCAGTGCTGCCCGGGACAGCCCCCTCAGCTCTGGGGCCAACGTCCTGACTTTC. This translates into CSAARDSPLSSGANVLTF.

This clonotype was recorded many times. The V gene is TRBV4-1, the J gene TRBJ2-1, with D possibly TRBD1 on 5 matching bases. V lost 1 base and J 8 bases, leaving 12 bases between the germline ends. CDR3 length: 14 residues. Germline V gene sequence: CDR1 MGHRA, CDR2 YSYEKL. For the CDR3, the DNA is TGCGCCAGCAGCCAAGGCGTTCTAGGGGATGAGCAGTTCTTC. It translates to CASSQGVLGDEQFF.

This clonotype was counted only a few times. This chain connects TRBV6-1 to TRBJ2-5; TRBD1 is a possible D gene (5 bases). The CDR3 has 14 amino acids. Trimming removed 6 bases from V and 5 bases from J, with 16 bases in between. Per germline, CDR1 MNHNS and CDR2 SASEGT. CDR3 coding DNA: TGTGCCAGCAGGAGAACTAACAGGTTGGAGACCCAGTACTTC. Translating it yields CASRRTNRLETQYF.

The chain is built from TRBV15 and TRBJ2-5; D remains unclear. Germline V lookup: CDR1 LNHNV, CDR2 YYDKDF (reference sequence). V lost 3 bases, J lost 5 bases, and 7 bases lay in between. CDR3 length: 12 residues. As DNA, the CDR3 is TGTGCCACCAGCAGGTCCAGGGAGACCCAGTACTTC. It yields the protein CATSRSRETQYF.

The chain recombines TRBV11-2 with TRBJ2-1, with D maybe TRBD2 (6 bases). The length of the CDR3 is 17 residues. V was trimmed by 6 bases and J by 6 bases, leaving 24 bases between them. CDR1 is SGHAT and CDR2 is FQNNGV in the germline V gene. The CDR3 protein is CASSQGGPGVLANEQFF. The CDR3 DNA reads as TGTGCCAGCAGTCAAGGTGGTCCGGGGGTCCTGGCCAATGAGCAGTTCTTC. Together with reference TRBV11-2 and TRBJ2-1, the CDR3 gives the full variable domain: EAGVAQSPRYKIIEKRQSVAFWCNPISGHATLYWYQQILGQGPKLLIQFQNNGVVDDSQLPKDRFSAERLKGVDSTLKIQPAKLEDSAVYLCASSQGGPGVLANEQFFGPGTRLTVL.

The J gene is TRBJ1-2, the V gene TRBV28; D possibly corresponds to TRBD1 (5 bases). Per the germline V gene, CDR1 is MDHEN and CDR2 is SYDVKM. The CDR3 runs 14 residues. With 6 bases removed from V and 6 bases from J, the gap between germline ends came to 17 bases. The CDR3 region has the DNA TGTGCCAGCAGCAACCTCCGGGCAGGGAATGGCTACACCTTC. Protein sequence: CASSNLRAGNGYTF.

The chain recombines TRBV5-1 with TRBJ2-1; 7 positions match TRBD2. CDR1 is SGHRS, CDR2 YFSETQ, per germline. The CDR3 extends over 14 amino acids. The ends lost 4 bases at V and 8 bases at J; junction bases unmatched: 9. The CDR3: CASSPLAGEDEQFF. Written as DNA, the CDR3 is TGCGCCAGCAGCCCGCTTGCGGGAGAGGATGAGCAGTTCTTC.

This clonotype was picked up a small number of times. V usage is TRBV7-9 and J usage is TRBJ2-7; TRBD2 matches at 7 bases. The CDR3 sequence is 12 residues long. V dropped 1 base and J dropped 8; count of bases not matched to a gene: 2. The germline CDR1 and CDR2 sequences are SEHNR and FQNEAQ (reference sequence). The CDR3 nucleotides read TGTGCCAGCAGCTTAGGGGAGGGTAAGCAGTACTTC. Amino acid sequence: CASSLGEGKQYF.

This clonotype was counted many times. The chain couples TRBV27 to TRBJ1-2, with 8 bases aligning to TRBD1. Germline lookup yields CDR1 MNHEY and CDR2 SMNVEV (reference sequence). The CDR3 length is 13 residues. Trimming took 6 bases from V and 3 from J; bases not matched to a gene: 3. CDR3 in amino acids: CASRPTGDYGYTF. The CDR3, as DNA: TGTGCCAGCAGGCCGACAGGGGACTATGGCTACACCTTC.

At least ten counts were recorded for this clonotype. This chain uses TRBV28 with TRBJ1-5; TRBD1 matches 9 bases. The V and J ends lost 5 bases and 4 bases, in that order; junction bases with no gene match: 6. From germline, CDR1 is MDHEN and CDR2 SYDVKM. The CDR3 runs to 15 residues. The DNA for the CDR3 is TGTGCCAGCAGTGGGACGGGGACAGGGAATCAGCCCCAGCATTTT. Protein: CASSGTGTGNQPQHF.

The chain employs TRBV12-3 or TRBV12-4 and TRBJ1-2, with D tentatively TRBD1 (5 bases). There are 14 residues in the CDR3. Trimming left V 6 bases short and J 6 bases short, with 17 bases between. The CDR3 sequence: CASSRSGTPDGYTF. The CDR3 DNA follows: TGTGCCAGCAGCCGCTCCGGGACCCCGGATGGCTACACCTTC.

V and J are TRBV5-5 and TRBJ2-5, with 9 bases that match TRBD1. The CDR3 is made up of 16 amino acids. With 4 bases clipped from V and 1 base from J, the junction kept 8 bases outside the gene matches. Germline values: CDR1 SGHKS, CDR2 YYEKEE (reference sequence). The CDR3 reads CASSQGQGRGQETQYF. The DNA for the CDR3 is TGTGCCAGCAGCCAGGGACAGGGACGGGGCCAAGAGACCCAGTACTTC. Variable domain in full (rest from reference TRBV5-5 and TRBJ2-5): DAGVTQSPTHLIKTRGQQVTLRCSPISGHKSVSWYQQVLGQGPQFIFQYYEKEERGRGNFPDRFSARQFPNYSSELNVNALLLGDSALYLCASSQGQGRGQETQYFGPGTRLLVL.

The rearrangement uses TRBV10-2 and TRBJ2-7, with TRBD2 matching 11 bases. This CDR3 spans 20 amino acids. CDR1 and CDR2 from the germline V gene are WSHSY and SAAADI. V trimming: 7 bases; J trimming: 4 bases; junction bases outside the gene matches: 24. Here the CDR3 reads CASTPPQKSASGRPSYEQYF. The CDR3 DNA reads TGCGCCAGCACCCCCCCACAGAAATCAGCTAGCGGGAGGCCCTCGTACGAGCAGTACTTC.

V usage is TRBV7-9 and J usage is TRBJ2-4, with 9 bases matching TRBD1. Germline assignment: CDR1 SEHNR and CDR2 FQNEAQ (reference sequence). Trimming removed 5 bases from V and 7 bases from J; junction bases left unmatched: 12. CDR3 length equals 16 residues. The CDR3 DNA reads as TGTGCCAGCAGCCCAAATCTCGGGACAGGGAGGAACATTCAGTACTTC. This codes for CASSPNLGTGRNIQYF.